The next 32 T cell receptor beta chains were all read from a single sample in a study of blood T cell repertoires in COVID-19. The method was immunoSEQ multiplex PCR; TCRdb's version includes in-frame clones alone and lacks a portion of them. Of roughly 41,000 clones in the sample, nearly 90% are singletons; the top ten hold around 4.5%. Material for sequencing was peripheral blood. The source is a man aged 55 to 70 with acute or convalescent COVID-19.

The rearrangement uses TRBV7-9 and TRBJ1-2; 10 bases are a match to TRBD1. J gave up 8 bases and V 4 bases, and 7 bases lay outside the gene matches. CDR1 is SEHNR and CDR2 is FQNEAQ in the germline V gene (reference sequence). The CDR3 totals 14 residues. CDR3 protein: CASSSDRGRRGYTF. The CDR3 region has the DNA TGTGCCAGCAGCTCGGACAGGGGGAGACGAGGCTACACCTTC.

The chain couples TRBV10-1 to TRBJ1-5, with D tentatively TRBD1 (6 bases). V lost 8 bases, J lost 3 bases, and 17 bases lay in between. Germline lookup yields CDR1 WNHNN and CDR2 SYGVQD (reference sequence). The CDR3 is 15 amino acids. The CDR3 DNA reads TGCGCCAGCGGTAGACAGGTACGCCTCAATCAGCCCCAGCATTTT. This encodes CASGRQVRLNQPQHF.

CDR3 amino acids: CASSPGTARQETQYF. The CDR3 DNA sequence: TGTGCCAGCAGTCCCGGGACAGCCCGGCAAGAGACCCAGTACTTC. The rearrangement uses TRBV25-1 and TRBJ2-5; 7 bases align to TRBD1. Trimming removed 5 bases from V and 2 bases from J; junction bases left unmatched: 8. This CDR3 has 15 residues. Germline CDR1 MGHDK, CDR2 SYGVNS.

The gene calls are TRBV3-1 (or the pseudogene TRBV3-2) and TRBJ2-3; D is possibly TRBD1 (6 bases). Trimming pared 4 bases from V and 0 bases from J, leaving 11 bases between. CDR1 is LGHDT and CDR2 is YNNKEL in the germline V gene (reference sequence). The CDR3 length is 15 residues. CDR3 DNA: TGTGCCAGCAGCCCGGGACACCTGAGCACAGATACGCAGTATTTT. This encodes CASSPGHLSTDTQYF.

This clone was seen a few times. The chain recombines TRBV6-7 with TRBJ2-1; 9 nucleotides align to TRBD2. TRBV6-7 is an open reading frame, and its role is uncertain. V lost 0 bases, J lost 4 bases, and 7 bases stayed unmatched. CDR3 size: 17 residues. CDR3 protein: CASSYSIAGARYNEQFF. CDR3 DNA sequence: TGTGCCAGCAGTTACTCGATAGCGGGGGCGAGGTACAATGAGCAGTTCTTC.

The chain has TRBV29-1 and TRBJ2-1; weak D call: TRBD2 (6 bases). Germline values: CDR1 SQVTM, CDR2 ANQGSEA. The CDR3 sequence is 13 residues long. V was trimmed by 7 bases and J by 10 bases, leaving 20 bases between them. CDR3 protein: CSALAEGRREQFF. In nucleotides, the CDR3 is TGCAGCGCACTTGCGGAGGGGCGAAGGGAGCAGTTCTTC.

The CDR3 is CASSQVGGGLDEQFF. Here the CDR3 DNA reads TGCGCCAGCAGCCAAGTAGGTGGGGGCCTTGATGAGCAGTTCTTC. The rearrangement links TRBV4-3 to TRBJ2-1; TRBD1 might be the D (6 bases). CDR3 length equals 15 residues. CDR1 and CDR2 from the germline V gene are LGHNA and YSLEER. The germline V and J ends were trimmed by 1 base and 8 bases, with 15 bases remaining between them.

The chain couples TRBV2 to TRBJ1-2; D possibly corresponds to TRBD1 (5 bases). This CDR3 contains 14 residues. Germline CDR1 reads SNHLY; CDR2 reads FYNNEI. The V and J ends lost 5 bases and 0 bases respectively, with 10 bases between them. The DNA for the CDR3 is TGTGCCAGCAGTAAGACAGCAGCTAACTATGGCTACACCTTC. Amino acids: CASSKTAANYGYTF.

V usage is TRBV19 and J usage is TRBJ2-2, with a tentative D call TRBD1 (8 bases). Between the trimmed V and J ends, which lost 10 bases and 6 bases, there was a span of 18 bases. The germline CDR1 and CDR2 sequences are LNHDA and SQIVND (reference sequence). The length of the CDR3 is 14 residues. The CDR3 spells CATHSTGGAGELFF. In DNA form, the CDR3 reads TGTGCCACCCATTCAACAGGGGGGGCCGGGGAGCTGTTTTTT. The full variable domain, with the rest looked up from reference TRBV19 and TRBJ2-2, is DGGITQSPKYLFRKEGQNVTLSCEQNLNHDAMYWYRQDPGQGLRLIYYSQIVNDFQKGDIAEGYSVSREKKESFPLTVTSAQKNPTAFYLCATHSTGGAGELFFGEGSRLTVL.

This clone appeared once. The genes are TRBV18 and TRBJ2-5; D not certain. The CDR3 is 21 residues long. Looked up from germline, CDR1 is KGHSH and CDR2 is LQKENI. V was cut by 3 bases and J by 1 base, with 30 bases left in between. CDR3 coding DNA: TGTGCCAGCTCACCTACGCGGTTTTCACGAACCAGCCTATCCCGCCAAGAGACCCAGTACTTC. Translating gives CASSPTRFSRTSLSRQETQYF.

The V gene is TRBV4-1, the J gene TRBJ2-7; D perhaps matches TRBD1 (6 bases). In germline, CDR1 is MGHRA, CDR2 YSYEKL. V was trimmed by 5 bases and J by 3 bases, leaving 14 bases between them. The CDR3 has 14 residues. In nucleotides, the CDR3 is TGCGCCAGCAGCAAAATTACAGGGAACTACGAGCAGTACTTC. Translating gives CASSKITGNYEQYF.

The chain employs TRBV21-1 and TRBJ2-2; TRBD1, as called in the table, went unchecked against the DNA. TRBV21-1 is noted as a pseudogene. The length of the CDR3 is 14 residues. Here the CDR3 reads CASSWDRNTGELFF. DNA of the CDR3: TGTGCCAGCAGCTGGGACAGAAACACCGGGGAGCTGTTTTTT.

The CDR3 region has the DNA TGTGCCAGCACCGGGGACAGGGGGCTGGGCACTAGCAATCAGCCCCAGCATTTT. Translating gives CASTGDRGLGTSNQPQHF. The rearrangement links TRBV2 to TRBJ1-5; 12 bases are shared with TRBD1. This CDR3 contains 18 residues. V dropped 7 bases and J dropped 0; count of bases not matched to a gene: 10. Germline values: CDR1 SNHLY, CDR2 FYNNEI.

The V gene is TRBV24-1, the J gene TRBJ1-2, with TRBD1 matching over 7 bases. With V trimmed by 4 bases and J by 4 bases, 8 bases remained unmatched. The germline gives CDR1 KGHDR, CDR2 SFDVKD. CDR3 size: 15 residues. CDR3 amino acids: CATSERQGSIYGYTF. The CDR3 DNA is TGTGCCACCAGTGAGAGACAGGGATCGATCTATGGCTACACCTTC.

This chain links TRBV9 with TRBJ1-1, with TRBD1 matching over 10 bases. This CDR3 has 15 residues. V shed 0 bases and J 7 bases; nucleotides not matched to a gene: 6. Per germline, CDR1 SGDLS and CDR2 YYNGEE. The CDR3 is CASSVGQGAAREAFF. For the CDR3, the DNA is TGTGCCAGCAGCGTAGGACAGGGGGCGGCCCGTGAAGCTTTCTTT. The full variable domain, with the rest looked up from reference TRBV9 and TRBJ1-1, is DSGVTQTPKHLITATGQRVTLRCSPRSGDLSVYWYQQSLDQGLQFLIQYYNGEERAKGNILERFSAQQFPDLHSELNLSSLELGDSALYFCASSVGQGAAREAFFGQGTRLTVV.

The rearrangement joins TRBV18 to TRBJ1-2, with 9 nucleotides matching TRBD1. CDR3 length: 15 amino acids. V lost 3 bases, J lost 5 bases, and 7 bases stayed unmatched. CDR1 is KGHSH, CDR2 LQKENI, per germline. The CDR3 loop reads CASSPTGGAGYGYTF. The CDR3, as DNA: TGTGCCAGCTCACCCACAGGGGGCGCAGGTTATGGCTACACCTTC.

This chain connects TRBV11-3 to TRBJ1-3; 9 bases agree with TRBD1. Germline loops: CDR1 SGHNT, CDR2 YENEEA. This CDR3 comprises 17 residues. The J segment lost 0 bases and the V segment lost 5 bases, leaving 8 bases of the junction unmatched. The CDR3 is CASSPGQGRDSGNTIYF. For the CDR3, the DNA is TGTGCCAGCAGCCCTGGACAGGGGAGAGACTCTGGAAACACCATATATTTT.

The chain couples TRBV1 to TRBJ2-5; TRBD2 was called by the table and not checked on the DNA. TRBV1 is flagged as a pseudogene. This CDR3 is built from 15 residues. The CDR3 protein is CTSSQGLTRQETQYF. In DNA, the CDR3 is TGCACCAGCAGCCAAGGATTGACTAGGCAAGAGACCCAGTACTTC.

This rearrangement joins TRBV5-1 to TRBJ1-3, with D possibly TRBD1 on 6 matching bases. V was pared by 0 bases and J by 2 bases, with 12 bases between. There are 16 residues in the CDR3. The V gene's germline CDR1 is SGHRS and CDR2 YFSETQ. CDR3 residues: CASSLGPSGAGNTIYF. CDR3 DNA: TGCGCCAGCAGCTTGGGGCCCTCAGGGGCTGGAAACACCATATATTTT.

This clone appeared once. The chain recombines TRBV4-3 with TRBJ1-1, with 10 bases lining up with TRBD1. The CDR3 covers 16 residues. CDR1 and CDR2 (germline): LGHNA, YSLEER. Losses at the gene ends were 2 bases for V and 2 bases for J; bases not matched to a gene: 5. CDR3 nucleotide sequence: TGCGCCAGCAGCCAAAGGGACAGGGGACGTAACACTGAAGCTTTCTTT. Its protein product is CASSQRDRGRNTEAFF.

V gene TRBV6-5 combines with J gene TRBJ2-7, with 8 bases that match TRBD1. Germline CDR1 MNHEY, CDR2 SVGAGI. J was trimmed by 7 bases and V by 5 bases; bases with no gene match: 7. CDR3 length: 13 residues. CDR3 protein: CASSNRGVGEQYF. Written as DNA, the CDR3 is TGTGCCAGCAGTAACAGGGGGGTAGGAGAGCAGTACTTC.

Note on this clone: At one end the junction does not follow the germline gene, possibly because of a read error. J is TRBJ1-1 and V is TRBV3-1 (or the pseudogene TRBV3-2), with D uncertain. Germline V CDR1 and CDR2: LGHDT, YNNKEL (reference sequence). CDR3 size: 11 residues. The CDR3 DNA follows: TGTGCCAGCAGTCTTAACAGTGAAGCTTTCTTT. This encodes CASSLNSEAFF.

This rearrangement joins TRBV6-6 to TRBJ1-5; D perhaps matches TRBD1 (6 bases). Germline V lookup: CDR1 MNHNY, CDR2 SVGAGI (reference sequence). Trimming took 5 bases from V and 0 from J, leaving 17 bases between them. The CDR3 loop spans 17 amino acids. CDR3 protein: CASSREGVEYSNQPQHF. For the CDR3, the DNA is TGTGCCAGCAGTCGCGAGGGGGTAGAGTATAGCAATCAGCCCCAGCATTTT.

This rearrangement joins TRBV6-5 to TRBJ2-2; 7 nucleotides align to TRBD1. The CDR3 runs 15 residues. The germline V gene has CDR1 MNHEY and CDR2 SVGAGI. The junction had 10 bases not matched to a gene; V was cut back by 7 bases and J by 5 bases. CDR3 sequence (DNA): TGTGCCAGCACCTATAAGACAGGGTGGACCGGGGAGCTGTTTTTT. It specifies CASTYKTGWTGELFF.

The rearrangement links TRBV5-1 to TRBJ1-1; 7 nucleotides align to TRBD1. This CDR3 is 17 amino acids long. With 0 bases clipped from V and 0 bases from J, the junction kept 8 bases outside the gene matches. Per the germline V gene, CDR1 is SGHRS and CDR2 is YFSETQ. CDR3 region: CASSLAEGARMNTEAFF. CDR3 bases: TGCGCCAGCAGCTTGGCCGAGGGGGCTAGGATGAACACTGAAGCTTTCTTT.

A single count supports this clone. CDR3 in DNA: TGTGCCAGCAGTCAGGGGGCAGATAATAATTCACCCCTCCACTTT. Translated, it gives CASSQGADNNSPLHF. The chain links TRBV5-6 to TRBJ1-6, with 8 nucleotides matching TRBD1. CDR3 length: 15 amino acids. Germline V gene lookup returns CDR1 SGHDT and CDR2 YYEEEE. V lost 5 bases to trimming and J lost 5 bases; unmatched junction nucleotides: 6.

Only a few counts were recorded for this clone. The V gene is TRBV6-1, the J gene TRBJ1-6, with TRBD1 matching 7 bases. Trimming removed 1 base from V and 10 bases from J; junction bases left unmatched: 7. The CDR3 runs 15 residues. Germline V gives CDR1 MNHNS, CDR2 SASEGT. The DNA for the CDR3 is TGTGCCAGCAGTGAAGTGCCAGGGGGTGGGTCACCCCTCCACTTT. Translating it yields CASSEVPGGGSPLHF.

The genes are TRBV7-2 and TRBJ1-2, with D tentatively TRBD1 (5 bases). The V end was cut by 1 base, the J end by 4 bases, with 16 bases between. The CDR3 covers 16 residues. Per the germline V gene, CDR1 is SGHTA and CDR2 is FQGNSA. The CDR3 protein is CASSLGEYRLAYGYTF. The CDR3 nucleotides are TGTGCCAGCAGCTTAGGGGAATACAGGTTAGCCTATGGCTACACCTTC.

The chain has TRBV30 and TRBJ1-5; maybe TRBD1 (5 bases). Germline CDR1 GTSNPN, CDR2 SVGIG (reference sequence). The CDR3 runs to 13 residues. Trimming cost V 2 bases and J 4 bases, with 9 bases left between them. The CDR3 spells CAWSPRGNQPQHF. The CDR3 DNA is TGTGCCTGGAGTCCAAGGGGAAATCAGCCCCAGCATTTT.

The chain carries TRBV5-4 and TRBJ2-1, with 9 bases lining up with TRBD2. J was trimmed by 5 bases and V by 3 bases; bases with no gene match: 6. The CDR3 is 15 amino acids. CDR1 and CDR2 (germline): SGHNT, YYREEE (reference sequence). The CDR3 reads CASSSGLAGDNEQFF. The DNA of the CDR3 is TGTGCCAGCAGCTCGGGACTAGCCGGGGACAATGAGCAGTTCTTC.

This chain links TRBV30 with TRBJ1-1; D is ambiguous. V dropped 0 bases and J dropped 1 base, with 6 bases sitting between them. Germline CDR1 and CDR2: GTSNPN and SVGIG (reference sequence). This CDR3 region has 13 residues. The CDR3 coding sequence is TGTGCCTGGAGTGTTGTGAGGAACACTGAAGCTTTCTTT. Protein: CAWSVVRNTEAFF.

The chain recombines TRBV12-3 or TRBV12-4 with TRBJ2-3; the match to TRBD2 covers 11 bases. This CDR3 contains 13 residues. After removal of 6 bases from V and 5 bases from J, the junction contained 1 base not matched to a gene. The CDR3 is CASRTSGVDTQYF. The DNA for the CDR3 is TGTGCCAGCAGGACTAGCGGGGTAGATACGCAGTATTTT.